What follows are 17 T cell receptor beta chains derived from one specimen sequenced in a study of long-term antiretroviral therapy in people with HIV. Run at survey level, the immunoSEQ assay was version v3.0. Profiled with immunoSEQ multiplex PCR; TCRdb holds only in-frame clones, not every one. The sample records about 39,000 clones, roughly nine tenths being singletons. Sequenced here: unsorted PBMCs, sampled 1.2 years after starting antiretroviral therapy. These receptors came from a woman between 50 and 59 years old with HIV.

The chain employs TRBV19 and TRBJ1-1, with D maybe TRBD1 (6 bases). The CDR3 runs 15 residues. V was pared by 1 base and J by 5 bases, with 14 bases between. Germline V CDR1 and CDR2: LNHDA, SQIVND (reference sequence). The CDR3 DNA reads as TGTGCCAGTAGTATAGTCGGGGGCGGAGGGACTGAAGCTTTCTTT. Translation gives CASSIVGGGGTEAFF.

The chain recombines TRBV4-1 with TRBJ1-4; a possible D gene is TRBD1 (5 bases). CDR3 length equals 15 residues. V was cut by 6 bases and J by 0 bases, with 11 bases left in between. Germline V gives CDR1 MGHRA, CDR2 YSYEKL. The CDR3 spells CASRPDSTTNEKLFF. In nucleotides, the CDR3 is TGCGCCAGCAGACCCGACAGCACAACTAATGAAAAACTGTTTTTT.

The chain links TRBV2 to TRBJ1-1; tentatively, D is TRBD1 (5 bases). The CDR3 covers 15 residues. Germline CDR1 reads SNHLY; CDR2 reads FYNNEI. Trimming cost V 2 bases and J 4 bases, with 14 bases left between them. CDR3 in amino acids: CASSESPGMATEAFF. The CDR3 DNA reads TGTGCCAGCAGTGAATCCCCAGGGATGGCCACTGAAGCTTTCTTT. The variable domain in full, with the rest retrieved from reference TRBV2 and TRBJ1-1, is EPEVTQTPSHQVTQMGQEVILRCVPISNHLYFYWYRQILGQKVEFLVSFYNNEISEKSEIFDDQFSVERPDGSNFTLKIRSTKLEDSAMYFCASSESPGMATEAFFGQGTRLTVV.

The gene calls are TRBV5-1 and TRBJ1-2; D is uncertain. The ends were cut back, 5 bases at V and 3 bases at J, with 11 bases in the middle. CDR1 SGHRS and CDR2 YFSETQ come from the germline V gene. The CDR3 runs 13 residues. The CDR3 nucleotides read TGCGCCAGCAGTTTCGACGGAGACTATGGCTACACCTTC. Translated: CASSFDGDYGYTF.

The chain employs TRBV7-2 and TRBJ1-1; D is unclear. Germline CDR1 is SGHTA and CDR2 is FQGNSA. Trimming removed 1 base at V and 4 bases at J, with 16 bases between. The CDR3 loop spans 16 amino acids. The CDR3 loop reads CASSLGFSSTATEAFF. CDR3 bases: TGTGCCAGCAGCTTAGGGTTCAGCTCCACGGCCACTGAAGCTTTCTTT.

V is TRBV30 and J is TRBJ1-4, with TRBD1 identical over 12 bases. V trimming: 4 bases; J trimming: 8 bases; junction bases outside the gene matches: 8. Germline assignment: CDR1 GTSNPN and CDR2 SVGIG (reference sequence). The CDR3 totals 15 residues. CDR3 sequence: CAWKSLGTGGEKLFF. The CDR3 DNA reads TGTGCCTGGAAATCTTTAGGGACAGGGGGCGAAAAACTGTTTTTT.

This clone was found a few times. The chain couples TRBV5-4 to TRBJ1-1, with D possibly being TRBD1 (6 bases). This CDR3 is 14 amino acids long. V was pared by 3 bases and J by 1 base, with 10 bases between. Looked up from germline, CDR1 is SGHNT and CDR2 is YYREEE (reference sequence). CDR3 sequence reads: CASSSMTGNTEAFF. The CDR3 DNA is TGTGCCAGCAGCTCAATGACAGGGAACACTGAAGCTTTCTTT.

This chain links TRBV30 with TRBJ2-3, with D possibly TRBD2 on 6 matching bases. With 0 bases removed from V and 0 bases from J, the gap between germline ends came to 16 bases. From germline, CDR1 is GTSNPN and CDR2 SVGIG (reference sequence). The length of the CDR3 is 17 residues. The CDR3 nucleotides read TGTGCCTGGAGTGTAAGGAGGGGCTCGTCTAGCACAGATACGCAGTATTTT. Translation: CAWSVRRGSSSTDTQYF. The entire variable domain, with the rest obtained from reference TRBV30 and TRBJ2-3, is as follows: SQTIHQWPATLVQPVGSPLSLECTVEGTSNPNLYWYRQAAGRGLQLLFYSVGIGQISSEVPQNLSASRPQDRQFILSSKKLLLSDSGFYLCAWSVRRGSSSTDTQYFGPGTRLTVL.

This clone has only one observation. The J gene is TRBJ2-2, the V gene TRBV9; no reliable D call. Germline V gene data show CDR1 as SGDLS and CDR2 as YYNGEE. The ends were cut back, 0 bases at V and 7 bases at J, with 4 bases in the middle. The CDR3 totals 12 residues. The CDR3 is CASSVGGGELFF. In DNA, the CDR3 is TGTGCCAGCAGCGTAGGGGGCGGGGAGCTGTTTTTT.

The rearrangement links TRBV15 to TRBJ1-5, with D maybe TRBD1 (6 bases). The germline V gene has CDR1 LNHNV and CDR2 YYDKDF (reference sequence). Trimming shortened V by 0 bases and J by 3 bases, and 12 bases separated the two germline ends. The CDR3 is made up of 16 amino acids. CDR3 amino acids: CATSRDGAGDNQPQHF. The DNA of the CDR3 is TGTGCCACCAGCAGAGATGGGGCAGGGGACAATCAGCCCCAGCATTTT.

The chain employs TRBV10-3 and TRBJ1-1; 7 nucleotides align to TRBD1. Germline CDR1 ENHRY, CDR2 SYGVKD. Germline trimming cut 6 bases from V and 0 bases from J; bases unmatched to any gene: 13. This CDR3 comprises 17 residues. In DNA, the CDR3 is TGTGCCATCAGAAACCGGGACAGAGAAACTATGAACACTGAAGCTTTCTTT. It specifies CAIRNRDRETMNTEAFF.

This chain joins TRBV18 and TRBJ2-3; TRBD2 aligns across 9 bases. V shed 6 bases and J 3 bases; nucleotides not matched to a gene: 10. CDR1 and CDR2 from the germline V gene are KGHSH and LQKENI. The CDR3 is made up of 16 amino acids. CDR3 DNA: TGTGCCAGCTCTCCTGCGACTAGCGGAAATACAGATACGCAGTATTTT. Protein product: CASSPATSGNTDTQYF. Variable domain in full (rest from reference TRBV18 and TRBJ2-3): NAGVMQNPRHLVRRRGQEARLRCSPMKGHSHVYWYRQLPEEGLKFMVYLQKENIIDESGMPKERFSAEFPKEGPSILRIQQVVRGDSAAYFCASSPATSGNTDTQYFGPGTRLTVL.

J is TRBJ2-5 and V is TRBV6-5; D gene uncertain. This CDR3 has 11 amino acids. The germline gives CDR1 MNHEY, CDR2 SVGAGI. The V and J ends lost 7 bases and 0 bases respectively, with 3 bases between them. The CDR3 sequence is CASTYQETQYF. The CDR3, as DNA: TGTGCCAGCACCTACCAAGAGACCCAGTACTTC.

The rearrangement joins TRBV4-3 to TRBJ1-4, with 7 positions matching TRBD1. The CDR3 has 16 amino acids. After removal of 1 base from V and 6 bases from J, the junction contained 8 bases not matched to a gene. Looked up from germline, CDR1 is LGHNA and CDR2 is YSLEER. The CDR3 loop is CASSQGPQGGDEKLFF. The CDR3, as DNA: TGCGCCAGCAGCCAAGGACCCCAGGGGGGGGATGAAAAACTGTTTTTT.

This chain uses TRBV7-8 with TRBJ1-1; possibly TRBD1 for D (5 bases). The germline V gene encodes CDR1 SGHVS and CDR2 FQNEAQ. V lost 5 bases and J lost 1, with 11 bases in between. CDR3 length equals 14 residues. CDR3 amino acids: CASSLAQGNTEAFF. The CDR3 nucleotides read TGTGCCAGCAGCCTGGCTCAGGGGAACACTGAAGCTTTCTTT.

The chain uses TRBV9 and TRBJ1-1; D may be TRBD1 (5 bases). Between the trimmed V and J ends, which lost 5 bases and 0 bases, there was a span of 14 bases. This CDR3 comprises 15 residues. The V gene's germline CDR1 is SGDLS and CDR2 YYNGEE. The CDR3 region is CASSVTQDMNTEAFF. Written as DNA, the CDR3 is TGTGCCAGCAGTGTAACACAGGACATGAACACTGAAGCTTTCTTT.

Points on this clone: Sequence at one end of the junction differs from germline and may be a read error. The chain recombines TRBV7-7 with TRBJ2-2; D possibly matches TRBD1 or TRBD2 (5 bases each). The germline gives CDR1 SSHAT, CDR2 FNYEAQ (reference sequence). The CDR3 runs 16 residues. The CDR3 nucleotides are TGTGCTAGCAGCTTAAACCTGGGGGCGAACACCGGGGAGCTGTTTTTT. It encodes CASSLNLGANTGELFF.